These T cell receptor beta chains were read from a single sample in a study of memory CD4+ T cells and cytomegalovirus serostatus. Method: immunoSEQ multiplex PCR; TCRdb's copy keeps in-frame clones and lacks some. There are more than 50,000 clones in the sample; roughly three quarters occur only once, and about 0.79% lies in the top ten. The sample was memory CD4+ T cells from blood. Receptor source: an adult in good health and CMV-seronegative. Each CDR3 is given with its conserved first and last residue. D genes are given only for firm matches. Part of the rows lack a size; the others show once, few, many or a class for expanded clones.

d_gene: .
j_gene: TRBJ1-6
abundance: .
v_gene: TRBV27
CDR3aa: CASSPGQRNSPLHF
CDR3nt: TGTGCCAGCAGCCCCGGACAGAGGAATTCACCCCTCCACTTT

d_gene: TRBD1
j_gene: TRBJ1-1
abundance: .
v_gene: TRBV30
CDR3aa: CAWSGQVNTEAFF
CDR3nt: TGTGCCTGGAGCGGACAGGTGAACACTGAAGCTTTCTTT

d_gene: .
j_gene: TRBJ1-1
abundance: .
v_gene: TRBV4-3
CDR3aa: CASSQVLSTEAFF
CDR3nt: TGCGCCAGCAGCCAAGTACTGAGCACTGAAGCTTTCTTT

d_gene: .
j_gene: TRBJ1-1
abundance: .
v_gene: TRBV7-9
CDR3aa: CASSSGSGAEAFF
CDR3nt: TGTGCCAGCAGCTCAGGATCAGGGGCCGAAGCTTTCTTT

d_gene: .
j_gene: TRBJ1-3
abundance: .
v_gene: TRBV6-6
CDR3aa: CASSGLQGVSGNTIYF
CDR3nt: TGTGCCAGCAGTGGCCTACAGGGAGTCTCTGGAAACACCATATATTTT

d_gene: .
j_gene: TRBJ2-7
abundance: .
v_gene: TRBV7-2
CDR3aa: CASSFWSTAAYEQYF
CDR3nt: TGTGCCAGCAGCTTTTGGTCCACAGCAGCCTACGAGCAGTACTTC

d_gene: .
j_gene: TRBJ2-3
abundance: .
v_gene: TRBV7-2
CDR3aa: CASSRTTTSTDTQYF
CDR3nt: TGTGCCAGCAGCCGCACAACGACTAGCACAGATACGCAGTATTTT

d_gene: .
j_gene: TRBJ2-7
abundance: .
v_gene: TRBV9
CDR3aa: CASSEGPAGAEQYF
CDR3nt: TGTGCCAGCAGCGAAGGACCCGCCGGAGCCGAGCAGTACTTC

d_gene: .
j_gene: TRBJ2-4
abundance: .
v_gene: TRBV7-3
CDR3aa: CASSSEPGTAKNIQYF
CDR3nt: TGTGCCAGCAGCTCGGAACCGGGGACAGCCAAAAACATTCAGTACTTC

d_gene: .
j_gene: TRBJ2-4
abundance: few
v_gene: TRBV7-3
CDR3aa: CASSPTGGRGWDIQYF
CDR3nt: TGTGCCAGCAGCCCTACCGGGGGGCGAGGGTGGGACATTCAGTACTTC

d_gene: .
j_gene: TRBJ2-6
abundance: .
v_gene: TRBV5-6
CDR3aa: CASSLVGGRTSGANVLTF
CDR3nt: TGTGCCAGCAGCTTGGTTGGGGGGCGCACCTCTGGGGCCAACGTCCTGACTTTC

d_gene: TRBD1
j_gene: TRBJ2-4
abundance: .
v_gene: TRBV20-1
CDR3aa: CSATNPGQGGF
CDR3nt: TGCAGTGCTACGAACCCGGGACAGGGGGGTTTC